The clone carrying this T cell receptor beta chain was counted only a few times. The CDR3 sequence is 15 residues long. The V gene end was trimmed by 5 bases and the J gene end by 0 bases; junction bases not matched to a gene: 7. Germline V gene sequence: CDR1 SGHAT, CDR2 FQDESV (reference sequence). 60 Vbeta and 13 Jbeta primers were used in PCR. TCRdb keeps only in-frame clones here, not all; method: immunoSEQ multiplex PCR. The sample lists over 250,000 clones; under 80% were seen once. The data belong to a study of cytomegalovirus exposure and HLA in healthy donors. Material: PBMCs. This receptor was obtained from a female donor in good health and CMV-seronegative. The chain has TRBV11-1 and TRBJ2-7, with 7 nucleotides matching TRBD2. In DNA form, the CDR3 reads TGTGCCAGCAGCCCTCGGGACTACACCTCCTACGAGCAGTACTTC. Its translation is CASSPRDYTSYEQYF.